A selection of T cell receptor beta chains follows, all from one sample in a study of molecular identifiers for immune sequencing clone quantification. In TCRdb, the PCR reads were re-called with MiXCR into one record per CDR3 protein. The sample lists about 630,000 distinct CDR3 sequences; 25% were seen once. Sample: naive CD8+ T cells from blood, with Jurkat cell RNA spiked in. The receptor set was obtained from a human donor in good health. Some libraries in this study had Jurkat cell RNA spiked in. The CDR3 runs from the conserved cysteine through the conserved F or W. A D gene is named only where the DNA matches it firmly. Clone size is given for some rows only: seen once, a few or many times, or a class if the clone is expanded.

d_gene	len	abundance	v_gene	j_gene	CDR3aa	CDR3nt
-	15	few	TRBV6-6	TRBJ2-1	CASSSGLFTYNEQFF	TGTGCCAGCAGTTCTGGCCTATTTACCTACAATGAGCAGTTCTTC
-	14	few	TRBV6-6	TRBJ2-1	CASSYGNSGNEQFF	TGTGCCAGCAGTTACGGTAATAGCGGCAATGAGCAGTTCTTC
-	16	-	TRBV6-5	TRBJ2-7	CASSYNSRAATYEQYF	TGTGCCAGCAGTTATAACTCTCGGGCAGCGACCTACGAGCAGTACTTC
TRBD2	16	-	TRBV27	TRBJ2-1	CASSSGLAGKYNERFF	TGTGCCAGCAGTTCCGGACTAGCGGGGAAGTACAATGAGCGGTTCTTC
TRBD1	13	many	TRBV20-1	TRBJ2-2	CSARDRNTGELFF	TGCAGTGCCCGGGACAGAAACACCGGGGAGCTGTTTTTT
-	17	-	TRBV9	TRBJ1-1	CASSVVSGEYMNTEAFF	TGTGCCAGCAGCGTAGTGTCAGGGGAGTACATGAACACTGAAGCTTTCTTT
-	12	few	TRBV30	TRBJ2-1	CAWSVLADEQFF	TGTGCCTGGAGTGTACTGGCAGATGAGCAGTTCTTC
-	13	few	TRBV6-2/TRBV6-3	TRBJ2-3	CASSRPSGDTQYF	TGTGCCAGCAGCCGCCCCTCCGGAGATACGCAGTATTTT
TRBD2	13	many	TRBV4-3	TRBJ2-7	CASSQGGGYEQYF	TGCGCCAGCAGCCAAGGCGGGGGCTACGAGCAGTACTTC
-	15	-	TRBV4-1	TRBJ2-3	CASSQEGWGTDTQYF	TGCGCCAGCAGCCAAGAGGGGTGGGGCACAGATACGCAGTATTTT
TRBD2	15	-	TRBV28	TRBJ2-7	CSSSPTWDYSYEQYF	TGTTCCAGCAGTCCGACTTGGGACTACTCATACGAGCAGTACTTC
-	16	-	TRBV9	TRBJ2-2	CASSVETGKVSGELFF	TGTGCCAGCAGCGTAGAAACAGGGAAGGTATCCGGGGAGCTGTTTTTT
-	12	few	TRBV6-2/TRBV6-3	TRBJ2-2	CASRNIDGELFF	TGTGCCAGCAGAAACATCGACGGGGAGCTGTTTTTT
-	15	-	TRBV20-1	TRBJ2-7	CSARDHRDSSYEQYF	TGCAGTGCTAGAGATCACCGGGACTCTTCCTACGAGCAGTACTTC
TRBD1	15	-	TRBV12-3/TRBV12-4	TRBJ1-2	CASSWTGGVTYGYTF	TGTGCCAGCAGTTGGACAGGGGGTGTCACCTATGGCTACACCTTC
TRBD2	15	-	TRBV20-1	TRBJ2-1	CSARDASGTYNEQFF	TGCAGTGCTAGAGATGCTAGCGGGACCTACAATGAGCAGTTCTTC
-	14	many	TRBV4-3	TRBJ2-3	CASSQASSTDTQYF	TGCGCCAGCAGCCAGGCGAGCAGCACAGATACGCAGTATTTT
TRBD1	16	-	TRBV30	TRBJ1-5	CAWSRGVPGGFQPQHF	TGTGCCTGGAGTAGGGGGGTGCCAGGGGGATTTCAGCCCCAGCATTTT
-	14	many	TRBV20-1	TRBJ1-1	CSAQSMAGDTEAFF	TGCAGTGCCCAAAGCATGGCAGGGGACACTGAAGCTTTCTTT
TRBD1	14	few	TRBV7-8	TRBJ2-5	CASSSGQGGKTQYF	TGTGCCAGCAGCTCAGGACAGGGCGGAAAGACCCAGTACTTC
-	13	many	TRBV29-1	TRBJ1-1	CSVVGQGETEAFF	TGCAGCGTTGTCGGGCAGGGAGAGACTGAAGCTTTCTTT
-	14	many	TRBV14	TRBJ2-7	CASSLGQASYEQYF	TGTGCCAGCAGCCTAGGGCAGGCCTCCTACGAGCAGTACTTC
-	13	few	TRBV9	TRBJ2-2	CASTGLNTGELFF	TGTGCCAGCACAGGGCTCAACACCGGGGAGCTGTTTTTT
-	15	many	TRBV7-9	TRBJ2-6	CASSLGLAGANVLTF	TGTGCCAGCAGCTTAGGGCTGGCGGGGGCCAACGTCCTGACTTTC
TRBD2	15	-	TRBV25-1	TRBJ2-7	CASRPSGRAFYEQYF	TGTGCCAGCAGGCCCAGCGGGAGGGCCTTCTACGAGCAGTACTTC
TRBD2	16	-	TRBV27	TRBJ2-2	CASRNQLAGATGELLF	TGTGCCAGCAGAAATCAACTAGCGGGAGCCACCGGGGAGCTGCTTTTT
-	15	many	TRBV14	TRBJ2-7	CASSRERGRTYEQYF	TGTGCCAGCAGCCGTGAACGGGGGCGAACCTACGAGCAGTACTTC
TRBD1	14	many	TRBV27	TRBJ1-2	CASSPITGDYGYTF	TGTGCCAGCAGTCCAATTACAGGGGACTATGGCTACACCTTC
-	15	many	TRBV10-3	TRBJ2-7	CAISEPKEAAYEQYF	TGTGCCATCAGTGAGCCCAAGGAGGCAGCCTACGAGCAGTACTTC
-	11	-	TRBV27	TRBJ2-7	CASSTYNEEYF	TGTGCCAGCAGTACATATAACGAGGAGTACTTC
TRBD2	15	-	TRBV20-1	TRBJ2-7	CSARDSSGSSYERYF	TGCAGTGCTAGAGATTCGAGCGGGAGCTCCTACGAGCGGTACTTC
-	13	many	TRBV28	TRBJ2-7	CASTEGAPYEQYF	TGTGCCAGCACTGAAGGGGCCCCCTACGAGCAGTACTTC
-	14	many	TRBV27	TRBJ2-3	CASSRGSSTDTQYF	TGTGCCAGCAGTCGAGGTAGTAGCACAGATACGCAGTATTTT
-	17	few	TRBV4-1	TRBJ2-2	CASSLIGGGGPDGELFF	TGCGCCAGCAGCCTCATCGGAGGGGGGGGCCCCGACGGGGAGCTGTTTTTT
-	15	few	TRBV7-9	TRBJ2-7	CASSLGLKGGYEQYF	TGTGCCAGCAGCTTAGGCCTCAAGGGGGGCTACGAGCAGTACTTC
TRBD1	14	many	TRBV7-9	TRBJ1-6	CASSLTGAFEPLHF	TGTGCCAGCAGCTTAACAGGGGCATTCGAACCCCTCCACTTT
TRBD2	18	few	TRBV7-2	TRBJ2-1	CASSLGVGRGEQYNEQFF	TGTGCCAGCAGCTTAGGAGTTGGGCGGGGGGAACAGTACAATGAGCAGTTCTTC
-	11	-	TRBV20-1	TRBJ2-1	CSANLGDEQFF	TGCAGTGCTAACCTGGGGGATGAGCAGTTCTTC
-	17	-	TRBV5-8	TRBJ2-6	CASSPIYMTSGANVLTF	TGTGCCAGCAGCCCAATATACATGACCTCTGGGGCCAACGTCCTGACTTTC
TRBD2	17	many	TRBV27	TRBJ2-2	CASSLLPSGVNTGELFF	TGTGCCAGCAGTTTGCTCCCTAGCGGGGTTAACACCGGGGAGCTGTTTTTT
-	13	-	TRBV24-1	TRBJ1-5	CATSVGTGAPLHF	-
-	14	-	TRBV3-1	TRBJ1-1	CASSQAGAGTEAFF	TGTGCCAGCAGCCAAGCAGGGGCGGGCACTGAAGCTTTCTTT
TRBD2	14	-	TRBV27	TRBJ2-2	CASLGLAGTGELFF	TGTGCCAGCCTGGGACTAGCGGGAACCGGGGAGCTGTTTTTT
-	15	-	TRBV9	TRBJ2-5	CASSVDGGVQETQYF	TGTGCCAGCAGCGTAGACGGAGGGGTACAAGAGACCCAGTACTTC